This T cell receptor (beta chain) was sequenced during a study of CD8 T cells in Susac syndrome. This CDR3 comprises 16 residues. Trimming pared 7 bases from V and 0 bases from J, leaving 15 bases between. Germline CDR1 MDHEN, CDR2 SYDVKM. RNA was extracted with the RNeasy kit, and a quantity of about 0.45 to 1 ug was reverse transcribed using random hexamers. Each CDR3 protein gets one entry after TCRdb re-called the immunoSEQ multiplex PCR reads with MiXCR. This table has about 180,000 distinct CDR3 sequences, roughly 95% appearing once. CD8+ and CD4+ T cells taken from blood had their TCR beta sequenced.

The sample consisted of CD8+ T cells from PBMCs. This clonotype originated in a human donor with multiple sclerosis. This chain joins TRBV28 and TRBJ1-4; D perhaps matches TRBD1 (5 bases). CDR3 residues: CASNFGTLATNEKLFF. Here the CDR3 DNA reads TGTGCCAGCAATTTCGGGACGCTGGCAACTAATGAAAAACTGTTTTTT.